The source of this TCR beta chain is a study of cytomegalovirus exposure and HLA in healthy donors. Primers: 60 Vbeta forward and 13 Jbeta reverse. Method: immunoSEQ multiplex PCR; TCRdb's copy keeps in-frame clones and lacks some. The sample holds about 120,000 clones, around 10% seen once. Overall study findings and caveats: Links to common viral pathogens appeared, in a later analysis, for several of the most significant clusters.

The CDR3 has 17 residues. Germline-derived CDR1 and CDR2 are LGHNA and YNFKEQ. V dropped 4 bases and J dropped 6; count of bases not matched to a gene: 16. A remark on this clone: No antigen is known for it.

This chain joins TRBV4-2 and TRBJ2-3; 7 bases align to TRBD2. This receptor was taken from a man aged 25 to 40 in good health and CMV-seronegative. The sample was PBMCs. CDR3 nucleotide sequence: TGTGCCAGCAGCCCCTCCCCGGCTAGCGGACCCAGGGATACGCAGTATTTT. Its protein product is CASSPSPASGPRDTQYF.